Shown below are 8 T cell receptor beta chains from a single sample sequenced in a study of human thymus T cells. The assay was immunoSEQ multiplex PCR, and TCRdb's table has in-frame clones only and misses some. The sample includes around 45,000 clones, just under 95% of them seen just once. Sequencing used blood. These receptors originate from a girl under three years old with a congenital heart defect but otherwise immunologically healthy.

The chain uses TRBV25-1 and TRBJ1-2; D remains unclear. Trimming removed 5 bases from V and 4 bases from J, with 11 bases in between. Germline lookup yields CDR1 MGHDK and CDR2 SYGVNS. The CDR3 has 13 amino acids. CDR3 region: CASSPGFLYGYTF. The CDR3 DNA follows: TGTGCCAGCAGTCCAGGCTTCCTCTATGGCTACACCTTC.

This chain connects TRBV30 to TRBJ2-3; D tentatively reads TRBD1 or TRBD2 (5 bases each). Germline V CDR1 and CDR2: GTSNPN, SVGIG (reference sequence). The CDR3 has 17 residues. V was pared by 2 bases and J by 2 bases, with 20 bases between. CDR3 in DNA: TGTGCCTGGAGTACGTCATTCGGGGCAGGGCCCACAGATACGCAGTATTTT. Protein: CAWSTSFGAGPTDTQYF.

CDR3 DNA sequence: TGTGCCAGTAGTATAGGCTGGGTTATGGGCACAGATACGCAGTATTTT. The encoded protein is CASSIGWVMGTDTQYF. The chain joins TRBV19 to TRBJ2-3; D is unclear. V dropped 1 base and J dropped 1 base, with 12 bases sitting between them. There are 16 residues in the CDR3. Germline CDR1 is LNHDA and CDR2 is SQIVND (reference sequence).

The chain joins TRBV18 to TRBJ2-7; 8 nucleotides align to TRBD1. Losses at the gene ends were 4 bases for V and 5 bases for J; bases not matched to a gene: 7. This CDR3 has 14 residues. Germline CDR1 and CDR2: KGHSH and LQKENI. The DNA of the CDR3 is TGTGCCAGCTCACAAGAACGGACAGGGAACGAGCAGTACTTC. Encoded protein: CASSQERTGNEQYF.

This chain links TRBV11-2 with TRBJ2-6; a possible D gene is TRBD1 (5 bases). The germline V gene has CDR1 SGHAT and CDR2 FQNNGV. This CDR3 is 15 amino acids long. Trimming cost V 4 bases and J 1 base, with 8 bases left between them. The CDR3 region has the DNA TGTGCCAGCAGCTCGACAGCTTCTGGGGCCAACGTCCTGACTTTC. Its translation is CASSSTASGANVLTF.

The chain uses TRBV7-9 and TRBJ2-5; D is undetermined. Germline V lookup: CDR1 SEHNR, CDR2 FQNEAQ (reference sequence). The CDR3 extends over 14 amino acids. V was trimmed by 5 bases and J by 1 base, leaving 11 bases between them. In DNA form, the CDR3 reads TGTGCCAGCAGCCTCCCCACCCTCCAAGAGACCCAGTACTTC. Amino acid sequence: CASSLPTLQETQYF.

CDR3 loop: CASSESRAELYNEQFF. The CDR3 coding sequence is TGTGCCAGCAGCGAATCGAGAGCGGAGCTTTACAATGAGCAGTTCTTC. This chain links TRBV9 with TRBJ2-1; a possible D gene is TRBD2 (5 bases). The CDR3 runs 16 residues. Germline CDR1 and CDR2: SGDLS and YYNGEE. With 3 bases removed from V and 4 bases from J, the gap between germline ends came to 17 bases.

This clone was found once. This rearrangement joins TRBV5-1 to TRBJ2-7; 7 positions agree with TRBD2. The CDR3 runs 14 residues. V dropped 0 bases and J dropped 2; count of bases not matched to a gene: 2. Germline values: CDR1 SGHRS, CDR2 YFSETQ. The CDR3 bases are TGCGCCAGCAGCTTGGGCGGGAGACCCTACGAGCAGTACTTC. Translation gives CASSLGGRPYEQYF.